This T cell receptor (beta chain) came from a study of T cell responses to AZD1222 COVID-19 vaccine. Here immunoSEQ multiplex PCR was the method, and the copy in TCRdb shows in-frame clones only, minus some. The sample lists 110,000 or so clones; approximately 90% were seen once. The TCR sequence derives from an adult who received the AZD1222 COVID-19 vaccine. The input for sequencing was peripheral blood, taken 28 days after the second AZD1222 dose.

CDR3 coding DNA: TGCGCCAGCAGCTTGGCCGTTAGCGGGAGCGGCAATGAGCAGTTCTTC. Translated: CASSLAVSGSGNEQFF. The chain joins TRBV5-1 to TRBJ2-1; 9 bases fit TRBD2. Germline values: CDR1 SGHRS, CDR2 YFSETQ. This CDR3 contains 16 residues. J gave up 6 bases and V 0 bases, and 7 bases lay outside the gene matches.